This is a list of T cell receptor beta chains from one sample in a study of shared clonotypes between healthy human individuals. TCRdb's copy holds only in-frame clones and misses some; the assay was immunoSEQ multiplex PCR. This sample yields 800,000 to 1,200,000 clones, of which 78% are seen a single time; approximately 0.52% belongs to the top ten. The sequencing sample was made of memory CD4+ T cells from PBMCs. The receptors shown here come from a man aged 18 to 29 in good health. Some clones in this sample may be carry-over from other donors' samples. The CDR3 runs from the conserved cysteine through the conserved F or W. Fields, in order: clone size, V gene, CDR3 protein. The size field is filled for only some rows; it gives once, few, many or a size class.

NA TRBV6-6 CASRSGTDTQYF
NA TRBV27 CASSLSDRRSAKLFF
NA TRBV27 CASSLALQGTDTQYF
NA TRBV7-9 CASSFSQETQYF
NA TRBV2 CASTTGQSSYGYTF
NA TRBV7-9 CASSRLSTADEQYF
NA TRBV11-2 CASSFLRTTYEQYF
NA TRBV5-1 CASSLASGGAYEQYF
NA TRBV19 CASSIEAGINTEAFF
NA TRBV6-1 CASSGVREGRYNEQFF
NA TRBV5-5 CASSLGLALREQYF
NA TRBV5-4 CASTTGAGTEAFF
NA TRBV11-2 CASSLTTSTDTQYF
few TRBV6-1 CASSALRQEHGYTF
NA TRBV7-8 CASSLRGSGVTETQYF
NA TRBV5-1 CASSTGAFSYEQYF
once TRBV27 CASSDSVRQPQHF
NA TRBV7-9 CASSLEVTAEAFF
NA TRBV2 CASSERQGETEAFF
many TRBV14 CASRQGSSGSPYEQYF
many TRBV21-1 CASSPGRDNEQFF
NA TRBV18 CASLRRRGESNQPQHF
NA TRBV19 CASSMRRGGYTF
few TRBV28 CASIDTEAFF
NA TRBV28 CASRAGLAGAGEQFF
NA TRBV18 CASSSQGGRQETQYF
NA TRBV5-1 CASSLNVDIYGYTF
NA TRBV5-1 CASSLELAVRETQYF
NA TRBV20-1 CSAHPQNGYTF
NA TRBV27 CASSSTAVPWQYF
NA TRBV7-3 CASSSTGRALETQYF
NA TRBV7-2 CASSLDRRDRGEPFF
NA TRBV27 CASSLLTGTSYNEQFF
NA TRBV7-9 CASSSLAGSYNEQFF
once TRBV6-1 CASTQSGLKGFF
NA TRBV4-1 CASSQLDLLIYNEQFF
NA TRBV5-1 CASSPLGTADTQYF
once TRBV9 CASSLGPLNYGYTF
NA TRBV29-1 CSVEGRRAWHNEQFF
NA TRBV11-2 CASSPRLAGTDTQYF
once TRBV10-2 CASSDWNTEAFF
NA TRBV28 CASSFLKRAINTIYF
NA TRBV18 CASSPDRGYTQYF
NA TRBV9 CASSPRGTSETYEQYF
NA TRBV28 CASSQGRRGYEQYF
few TRBV28 CASSSSSLTGGGNTIYF
NA TRBV27 CASSLLAAGETDTQYF
NA TRBV6-1 CASSVLGGEAFF
few TRBV5-1 CASSYGTPGAGELFF
NA TRBV2 CASSEEGTGAYEQYF
NA TRBV29-1 CSGPRQGGTDTQYF
NA TRBV15 CATSALEDTQETQYF
few TRBV27 CASWGLNQPQHF
many TRBV18 CASSRRTSENTGELFF
NA TRBV28 CASSLREQFF
NA TRBV18 CASSPQDWGGDTQYF
many TRBV5-1 CASSLGQQGNIQYF
NA TRBV28 CASRDTAYEQYF
few TRBV4-1 CASSQGGLAGEETQYF